The rows below give T cell receptor beta chains drawn from one sample of a study of T cell changes during pregnancy in multiple sclerosis. The repertoire was sequenced with immunoSEQ multiplex PCR; TCRdb's copy has only in-frame clones and lacks some. The table has about 22,000 clones, about 85% seen once; the top ten hold roughly 7.2%. The sequencing used CD8+ T cells from peripheral blood mononuclear cells, collected before pregnancy. The receptor set was obtained from a female donor with multiple sclerosis, enrolled in a pregnancy study. CDR3s include the opening cysteine and the closing phenylalanine or tryptophan. The D gene is left open where the match is weak. Size tells how often a clone was seen (once, few, many) or the class of an expanded clone, and some rows leave it out.

CDR3aa	CDR3nt	abundance	d_gene	j_gene	v_gene
CASSDWGWEADTQYF	TGTGCCAGCAGTGACTGGGGATGGGAGGCAGATACGCAGTATTTT	-	-	TRBJ2-3	TRBV6-1
CASSLRSGTYNEQFF	TGTGCCAGCAGCTTACGTAGCGGGACCTACAATGAGCAGTTCTTC	-	TRBD2	TRBJ2-1	TRBV7-9
CASGGDRGEGQPQHF	TGTGCCAGCGGCGGAGACAGGGGAGAGGGTCAGCCCCAGCATTTT	-	TRBD1	TRBJ1-5	TRBV7-2
CASSFLGRGNYGYTF	TGTGCCAGCAGTTTTCTCGGGCGGGGAAACTATGGCTACACCTTC	-	-	TRBJ1-2	TRBV27
CAISEPSFGFLLEAFF	TGTGCCATCAGTGAGCCATCATTCGGGTTTCTGCTTGAAGCTTTCTTT	-	-	TRBJ1-1	TRBV10-3
CASSLAGGGNEQFF	TGTGCCAGCAGCCTAGCGGGTGGGGGAAATGAGCAGTTCTTC	once	TRBD2	TRBJ2-1	TRBV7-3
CASSLTAETGDGYTF	TGTGCCAGCAGTTTAACAGCGGAGACAGGGGATGGCTACACCTTC	-	TRBD1	TRBJ1-2	TRBV7-6
CASSFPGLISYEQYF	TGTGCCAGCAGCTTCCCGGGACTGATCTCCTACGAGCAGTACTTC	medium-sized	-	TRBJ2-7	TRBV5-4
CASSLGSREGRYEQYF	TGTGCCAGCAGCTTAGGTTCGCGGGAGGGCCGCTACGAGCAGTACTTC	-	TRBD2	TRBJ2-7	TRBV7-9
CASSIKGLDTQYF	TGTGCCAGTAGTATAAAGGGGCTAGATACGCAGTATTTT	-	-	TRBJ2-3	TRBV19
CASSLDPGYEQYF	TGTGCCAGCAGCTTAGATCCCGGCTACGAGCAGTACTTC	-	-	TRBJ2-7	TRBV7-3
CASRSLGNEKLFF	TGCGCCAGCAGGAGCCTCGGGAATGAAAAACTGTTTTTT	-	-	TRBJ1-4	TRBV5-1
CASSLGGRETQYF	TGTGCCAGCAGCCTGGGGGGGCGAGAGACCCAGTACTTC	-	-	TRBJ2-5	TRBV13
CASSIIAGRTEAFF	TGTGCCAGCAGCATTATAGCGGGGAGGACTGAAGCTTTCTTT	-	-	TRBJ1-1	TRBV6-1
CASSYEAQETQYF	TGTGCCAGCAGTTACGAGGCCCAAGAGACCCAGTACTTC	-	-	TRBJ2-5	TRBV6-6
CASSPSGGNTGELFF	TGTGCCAGCAGTCCGAGCGGGGGTAACACCGGGGAGCTGTTTTTT	once	TRBD2	TRBJ2-2	TRBV27
CASSLGGQGNQPQHF	TGTGCCAGCAGTTTAGGAGGGCAGGGCAATCAGCCCCAGCATTTT	-	-	TRBJ1-5	TRBV28
CASSQDLGSGANVLTF	TGTGCCAGCAGCCAAGACCTCGGCTCTGGGGCCAACGTCCTGACTTTC	many	-	TRBJ2-6	TRBV4-2
CASSFLRRGRHEKLFF	TGTGCCAGCAGTTTCCTCAGGAGGGGGCGCCATGAAAAACTGTTTTTT	-	TRBD1	TRBJ1-4	TRBV28
CASSMSQNQLGTSGRRHTGELFF	TGTGCCAGTAGTATGTCCCAAAACCAACTCGGGACTAGCGGGAGGAGGCACACCGGGGAGCTGTTTTTT	-	TRBD2	TRBJ2-2	TRBV19
CARDWVGTGELFF	TGTGCCCGGGACTGGGTAGGGACCGGGGAGCTGTTTTTT	-	-	TRBJ2-2	TRBV30
CASSSTTFGRAIGDTQYF	TGTGCCAGTAGTTCCACGACTTTCGGGAGGGCCATAGGAGATACGCAGTATTTT	once	TRBD2	TRBJ2-3	TRBV19
CASGSSYEQYF	TGTGCCAGCGGGAGTTCCTACGAGCAGTACTTC	-	-	TRBJ2-7	TRBV4-2
CASSYSAGLLNTEAFF	TGTGCCAGCAGTTACTCGGCAGGTCTATTGAACACTGAAGCTTTCTTT	-	-	TRBJ1-1	TRBV6-5
CATETGHEQYF	TGTGCCACGGAGACAGGGCACGAGCAGTACTTC	-	TRBD1	TRBJ2-7	TRBV5-6
CASSQDVAEYEQYF	TGCGCCAGCAGCCAAGATGTCGCGGAGTACGAGCAGTACTTC	-	-	TRBJ2-7	TRBV4-3
CASSPRTDKPYEQYF	TGCGCCAGCAGCCCCCGTACAGATAAGCCCTACGAGCAGTACTTC	-	-	TRBJ2-7	TRBV10-1
CASSRGTDTQYF	TGTGCCAGCAGCCGCGGAACAGATACGCAGTATTTT	-	-	TRBJ2-3	TRBV7-9
CASSPGTGRTEAFF	TGTGCCAGCAGCCCCGGGACAGGGAGAACTGAAGCTTTCTTT	-	TRBD1	TRBJ1-1	TRBV13
CASSESQGALDTQYF	TGCGCCAGCAGTGAGTCCCAGGGGGCCTTGGATACGCAGTATTTT	-	TRBD1	TRBJ2-3	TRBV10-1
CASGIAGDVHNEQFF	TGCGCCAGCGGGATAGCGGGAGACGTCCACAATGAGCAGTTCTTC	-	TRBD2	TRBJ2-1	TRBV5-1
CAQEQGAGYTF	TGTGCCCAAGAACAGGGGGCTGGCTACACCTTC	-	TRBD1	TRBJ1-2	TRBV30
CASSPIGNQPQHF	TGTGCCAGCAGTCCCATTGGCAATCAGCCCCAGCATTTT	-	-	TRBJ1-5	TRBV27
CAWSWTSTEQYF	TGTGCCTGGAGTTGGACTAGCACCGAGCAGTACTTC	-	TRBD2	TRBJ2-7	TRBV30
CASSGSRGTENTEAFF	TGTGCCAGCTCGGGGTCTAGGGGGACAGAGAACACTGAAGCTTTCTTT	-	TRBD1	TRBJ1-1	TRBV18
CASSRGDLSYEQYF	TGCGCCAGCAGCCGGGGGGACCTCTCCTACGAGCAGTACTTC	-	-	TRBJ2-7	TRBV4-1
CASGPPKGTVDRQPQHF	TGTGCCAGCGGACCACCTAAAGGGACAGTGGATCGCCAGCCCCAGCATTTT	-	TRBD1	TRBJ1-5	TRBV25-1
CASSQISGVPYEQYF	TGCGCCAGCAGCCAAATCTCCGGGGTCCCGTACGAGCAGTACTTC	-	-	TRBJ2-7	TRBV4-1
CASREGAGNEKLFF	TGTGCCAGCAGAGAGGGGGCAGGTAATGAAAAACTGTTTTTT	once	TRBD1	TRBJ1-4	TRBV6-5
CASSLGGTSGLSSYEQYF	TGTGCCAGCAGCTTAGGTGGGACTAGCGGACTTAGCTCCTACGAGCAGTACTTC	-	TRBD2	TRBJ2-7	TRBV11-2
CASSGGLTTDTQYF	TGTGCCAGCAGTGGTGGACTCACCACAGATACGCAGTATTTT	-	-	TRBJ2-3	TRBV25-1
CASSPGTSGYEQYF	TGTGCCAGCAGCCCCGGGACTAGCGGTTACGAGCAGTACTTC	-	TRBD2	TRBJ2-7	TRBV7-6